This TCR beta chain was captured in a study of ipilimumab plus nivolumab after autologous stem cell transplantation (dated by TCRdb to the early 2020s). In terms of the full investigation: The median number of doses received by trial patients was roughly 5 for ipilimumab and 8 for nivolumab. The DLBCL cohort included primary refractory and relapsed disease, with 18-month progression-free survival of roughly 89% and 26% respectively. Patients undergoing autologous transplant for high-risk diffuse large B cell lymphoma, mature T cell lymphoma, or multiple myeloma were enrolled in the trial. The intent-to-treat population of the trial consisted of approximately 35 patients.

The CDR1 and CDR2 encoded by the germline V gene are LGHNA and YNFKEQ. The CDR3 covers 14 residues, taking in both the cysteine and the phenylalanine. Of all the DNA, just the CDR3 is kept, 42 bases in frame from base 1. V lost 2 bases and J lost 1 base; the stretch between them is 8 bases long. As concerns this clone: Which antigen it targets is not known. No clone much larger than this one lies a single base away; base qualities are absent.

Checkpoint therapy began 14 to 28 days after autologous transplant, with ipilimumab given at 1 mg/kg intravenously on day 1 of selected weeks. Nivolumab was administered at 3 mg/kg intravenously on day 1 of weeks 1, 4, 7, 10, and every two weeks through week 26. This Phase Ib clinical trial tested ipilimumab plus nivolumab, a combined checkpoint inhibition, as consolidation after autologous stem cell transplantation. Study-wide conclusions, independent of this receptor: The authors concluded that combined checkpoint inhibition appeared tolerable when used as consolidation after transplant. According to the authors, a biologic rationale for studying the approach further came from T cell receptor repertoire, regulatory T cell phenotype and gut microbiota profiles.

The library was produced with the immunoSEQ multiplex PCR assay. In TCRdb, the immuneACCESS table is reduced to in-frame sequences with V and J assigned. These tables do not hold every clone; where another copy was compared, an unresolved V gene accounts for under half, and the others remain unexplained. The sample data list 77,000 or so clones, and around 80% of these were observed just once. The ten largest clones capture 2% to 2.5% of the sample. Sequences were derived from PBMCs, sampled in a trial of ipilimumab plus nivolumab as post-transplant consolidation. This clonotype was obtained from a male donor with diffuse large B-cell lymphoma. The rearrangement combines TRBV4-2 with TRBJ1-2; the D gene cannot be resolved reliably. The nucleotides are TGTGCCAGCAGCCAACCCTTGGGTAACTATGGCTACACCTTC. Its coded protein is CASSQPLGNYGYTF.